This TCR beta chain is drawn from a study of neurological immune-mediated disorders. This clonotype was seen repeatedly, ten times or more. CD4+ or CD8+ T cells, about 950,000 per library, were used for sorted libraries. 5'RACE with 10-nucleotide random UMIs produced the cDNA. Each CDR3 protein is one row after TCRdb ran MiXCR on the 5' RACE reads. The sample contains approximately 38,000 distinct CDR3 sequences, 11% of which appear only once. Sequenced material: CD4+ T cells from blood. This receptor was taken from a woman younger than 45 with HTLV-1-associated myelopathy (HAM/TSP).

The CDR3, as DNA: TGTGCCAGCAGACCCGGTGGGGGAGTGGGGCAGCCCCAGCATTTT. Encoded protein: CASRPGGGVGQPQHF. The chain carries TRBV12-3 or TRBV12-4 and TRBJ1-5; tentative D call: TRBD1 (5 bases). Trimming left V 6 bases short and J 7 bases short, with 19 bases between. The CDR3 is made up of 15 amino acids.